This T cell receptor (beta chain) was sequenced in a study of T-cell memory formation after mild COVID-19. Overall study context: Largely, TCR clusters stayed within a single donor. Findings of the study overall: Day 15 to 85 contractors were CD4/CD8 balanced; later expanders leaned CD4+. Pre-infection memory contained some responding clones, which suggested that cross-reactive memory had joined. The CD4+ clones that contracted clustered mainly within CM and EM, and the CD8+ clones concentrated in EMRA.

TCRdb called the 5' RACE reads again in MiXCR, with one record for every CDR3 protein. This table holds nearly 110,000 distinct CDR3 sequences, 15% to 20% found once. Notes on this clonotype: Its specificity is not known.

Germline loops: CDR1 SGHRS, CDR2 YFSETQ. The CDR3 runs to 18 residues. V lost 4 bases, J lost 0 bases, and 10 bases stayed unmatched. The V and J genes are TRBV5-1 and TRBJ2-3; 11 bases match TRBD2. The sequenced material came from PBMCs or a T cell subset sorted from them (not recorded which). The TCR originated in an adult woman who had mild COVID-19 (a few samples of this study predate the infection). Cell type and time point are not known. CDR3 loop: CASSRGTSGLQSTDTQYF. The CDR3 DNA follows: TGCGCCAGCAGCCGGGGGACTAGCGGACTACAAAGCACAGATACGCAGTATTTT.